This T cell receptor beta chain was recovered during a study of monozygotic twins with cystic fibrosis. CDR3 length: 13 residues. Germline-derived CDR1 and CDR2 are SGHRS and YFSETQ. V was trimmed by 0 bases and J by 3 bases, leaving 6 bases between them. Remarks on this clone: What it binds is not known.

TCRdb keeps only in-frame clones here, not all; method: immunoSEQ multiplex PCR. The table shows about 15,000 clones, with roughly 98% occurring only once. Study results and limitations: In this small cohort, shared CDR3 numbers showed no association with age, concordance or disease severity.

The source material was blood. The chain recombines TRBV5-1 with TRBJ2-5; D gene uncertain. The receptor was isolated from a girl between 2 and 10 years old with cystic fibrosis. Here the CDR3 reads CASSLALEETQYF. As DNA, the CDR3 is TGCGCCAGCAGCTTGGCTTTAGAAGAGACCCAGTACTTC.